This TCR beta chain was captured in a study of blood T cell repertoires in COVID-19. Overall study context: The United States, Italy and Spain provided the acute and convalescent COVID-19 samples. The cDNA or gDNA used as material had been derived from T cells, B-cell-depleted T cells, or PBMCs.

In the original processing: Nucleated cell number was recorded as an estimate derived from reference gene primer amplification. Measured with immunoSEQ multiplex PCR; TCRdb has only the in-frame clones, and not every one. From that table come the V and J calls and clone size; the DNA was used to work out D and trimming. The data show about 180,000 clones, roughly 80% seen once. The length of the CDR3 is 15 residues. V lost 5 bases and J lost 2; bases outside the gene matches: 5. CDR1 is SGHTA, CDR2 FQGNSA, per germline. Seattle enrolled patients during active infection and tracked them longitudinally.

Material for sequencing was peripheral blood. The sequence came from a woman aged 70-85 years with COVID-19, enrolled during active disease. The J gene is TRBJ2-1, the V gene TRBV7-2, with TRBD2 matching 8 bases. The CDR3 region is CASSTRLATYNEQFF. Here the CDR3 DNA reads TGTGCCAGCAGCACTAGACTAGCGACCTACAATGAGCAGTTCTTC. Looking up the rest from reference TRBV7-2 and TRBJ2-1 gives the full variable domain: GAGVSQSPSNKVTEKGKDVELRCDPISGHTALYWYRQSLGQGLEFLIYFQGNSAPDKSGLPSDRFSAERTGGSVSTLTIQRTQQEDSAVYLCASSTRLATYNEQFFGPGTRLTVL.